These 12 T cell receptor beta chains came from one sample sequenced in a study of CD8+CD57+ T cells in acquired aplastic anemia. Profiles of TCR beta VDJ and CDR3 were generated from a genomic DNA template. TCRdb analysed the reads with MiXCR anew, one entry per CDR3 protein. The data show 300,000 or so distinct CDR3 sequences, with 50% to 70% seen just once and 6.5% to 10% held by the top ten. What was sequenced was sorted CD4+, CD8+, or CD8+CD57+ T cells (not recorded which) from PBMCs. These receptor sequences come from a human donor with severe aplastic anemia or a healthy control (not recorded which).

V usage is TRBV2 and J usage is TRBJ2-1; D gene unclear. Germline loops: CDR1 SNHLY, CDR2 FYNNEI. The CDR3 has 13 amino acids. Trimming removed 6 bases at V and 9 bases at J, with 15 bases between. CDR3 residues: CASSLEASGEQFF. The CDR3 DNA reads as TGTGCCAGCAGCTTAGAAGCATCGGGTGAGCAGTTCTTC.

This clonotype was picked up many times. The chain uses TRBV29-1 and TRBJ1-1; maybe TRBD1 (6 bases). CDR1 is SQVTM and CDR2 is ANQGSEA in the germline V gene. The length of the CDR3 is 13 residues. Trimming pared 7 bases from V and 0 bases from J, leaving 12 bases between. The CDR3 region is CSGRQVMNTEAFF. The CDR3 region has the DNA TGCAGCGGTAGACAGGTAATGAACACTGAAGCTTTCTTT.

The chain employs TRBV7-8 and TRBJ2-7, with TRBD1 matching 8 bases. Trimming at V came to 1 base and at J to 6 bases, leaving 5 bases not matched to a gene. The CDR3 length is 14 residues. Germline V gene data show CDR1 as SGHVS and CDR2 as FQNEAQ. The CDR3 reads CASSLGDRGGEQYF. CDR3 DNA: TGTGCCAGCAGCTTAGGAGACAGGGGTGGCGAGCAGTACTTC.

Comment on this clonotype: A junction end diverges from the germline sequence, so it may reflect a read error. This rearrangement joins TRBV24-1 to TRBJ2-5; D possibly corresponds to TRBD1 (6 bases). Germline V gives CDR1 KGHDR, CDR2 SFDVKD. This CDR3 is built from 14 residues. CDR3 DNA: TGTGCCACCAGTGAGAACAGCCAAAGGGGGACCCAGTGCTTC. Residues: CATSENSQRGTQCF.

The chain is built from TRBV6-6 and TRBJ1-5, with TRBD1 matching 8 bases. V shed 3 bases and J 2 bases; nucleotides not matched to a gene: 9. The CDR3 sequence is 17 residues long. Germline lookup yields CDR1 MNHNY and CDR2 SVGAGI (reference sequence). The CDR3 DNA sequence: TGTGCCAGCAGTTATAGGCAGGGGGCCGGGGGCAATCAGCCCCAGCATTTT. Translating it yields CASSYRQGAGGNQPQHF.

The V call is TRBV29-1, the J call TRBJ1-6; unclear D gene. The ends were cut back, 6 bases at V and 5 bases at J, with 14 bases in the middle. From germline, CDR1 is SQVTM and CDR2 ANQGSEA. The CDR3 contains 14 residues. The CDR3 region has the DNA TGCAGCGTCGCTAATGACATGGATAATTCACCCCTCCACTTT. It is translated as CSVANDMDNSPLHF.

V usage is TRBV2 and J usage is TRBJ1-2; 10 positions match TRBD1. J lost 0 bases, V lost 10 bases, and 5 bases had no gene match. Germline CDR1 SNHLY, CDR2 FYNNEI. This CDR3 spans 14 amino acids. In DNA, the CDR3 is TGTGCCACCACAGGGACAGGGGCTAACTATGGCTACACCTTC. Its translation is CATTGTGANYGYTF.

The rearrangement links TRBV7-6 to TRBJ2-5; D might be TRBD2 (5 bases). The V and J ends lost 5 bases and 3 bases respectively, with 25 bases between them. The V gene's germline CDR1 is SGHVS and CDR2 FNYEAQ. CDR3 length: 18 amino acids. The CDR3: CASSDHPSSISGKETQYF. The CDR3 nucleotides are TGTGCCAGCAGCGACCACCCGTCATCAATAAGCGGTAAAGAGACCCAGTACTTC.

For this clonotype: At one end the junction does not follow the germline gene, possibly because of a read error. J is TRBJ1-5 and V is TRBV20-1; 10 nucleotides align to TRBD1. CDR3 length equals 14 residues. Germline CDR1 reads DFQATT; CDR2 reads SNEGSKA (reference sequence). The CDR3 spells CSAGDRGHNEPQHF. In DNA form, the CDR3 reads TGCAGTGCCGGGGACAGGGGCCACAATGAGCCCCAGCATTTT.

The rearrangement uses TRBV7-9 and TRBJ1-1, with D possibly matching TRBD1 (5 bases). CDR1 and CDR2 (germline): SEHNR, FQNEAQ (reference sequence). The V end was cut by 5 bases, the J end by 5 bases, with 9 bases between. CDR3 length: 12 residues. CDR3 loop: CASSTGQTEAFF. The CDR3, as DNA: TGTGCCAGCAGCACAGGACAAACTGAAGCTTTCTTT.

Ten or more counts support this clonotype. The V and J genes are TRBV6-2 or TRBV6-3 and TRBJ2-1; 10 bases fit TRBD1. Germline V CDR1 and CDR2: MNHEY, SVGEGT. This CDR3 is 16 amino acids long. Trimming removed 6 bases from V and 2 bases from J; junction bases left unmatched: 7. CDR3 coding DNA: TGTGCCAGCAGACCTTCCGGGACAGGGGCCTACAATGAGCAGTTCTTC. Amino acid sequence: CASRPSGTGAYNEQFF.

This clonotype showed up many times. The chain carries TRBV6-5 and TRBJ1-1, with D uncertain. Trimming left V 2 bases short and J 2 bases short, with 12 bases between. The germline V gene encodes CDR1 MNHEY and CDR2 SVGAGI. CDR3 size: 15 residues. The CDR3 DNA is TGTGCCAGCAGTTACCTCCCGGTTCCAAACACTGAAGCTTTCTTT. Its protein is CASSYLPVPNTEAFF.